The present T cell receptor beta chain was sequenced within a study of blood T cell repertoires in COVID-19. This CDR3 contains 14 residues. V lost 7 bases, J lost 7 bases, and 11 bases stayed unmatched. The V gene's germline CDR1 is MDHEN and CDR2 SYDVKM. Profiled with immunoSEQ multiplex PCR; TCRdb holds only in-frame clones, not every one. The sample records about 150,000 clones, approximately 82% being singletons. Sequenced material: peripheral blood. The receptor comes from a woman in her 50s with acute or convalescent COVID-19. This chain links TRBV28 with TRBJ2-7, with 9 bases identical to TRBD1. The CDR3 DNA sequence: TGTGCCAGCACCTCCGGGACAGGGTCATGGGAGCAGTACTTC. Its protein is CASTSGTGSWEQYF.